This record covers a single TCR beta chain. Primers included in the PCR were 60 Vbeta and 13 Jbeta primers. Data came from immunoSEQ multiplex PCR; TCRdb stores just in-frame clones and leaves some out. The sample has under 200,000 clones; about 80% are singletons. This entry comes from a study of cytomegalovirus exposure and HLA in healthy donors. Germline lookup yields CDR1 LNHDA and CDR2 SQIVND (reference sequence). The trim removed 6 bases at V and 1 base at J, leaving 6 bases unmatched. This CDR3 has 15 residues. The chain couples TRBV19 to TRBJ1-5; 7 nucleotides align to TRBD1. The receptor was isolated from a woman between 18 and 29 years old in good health and CMV-seropositive. Material: PBMCs. The CDR3 here is CASSRDRASNQPQHF. The CDR3 DNA is TGTGCCAGTAGCAGAGACAGGGCGAGCAATCAGCCCCAGCATTTT.